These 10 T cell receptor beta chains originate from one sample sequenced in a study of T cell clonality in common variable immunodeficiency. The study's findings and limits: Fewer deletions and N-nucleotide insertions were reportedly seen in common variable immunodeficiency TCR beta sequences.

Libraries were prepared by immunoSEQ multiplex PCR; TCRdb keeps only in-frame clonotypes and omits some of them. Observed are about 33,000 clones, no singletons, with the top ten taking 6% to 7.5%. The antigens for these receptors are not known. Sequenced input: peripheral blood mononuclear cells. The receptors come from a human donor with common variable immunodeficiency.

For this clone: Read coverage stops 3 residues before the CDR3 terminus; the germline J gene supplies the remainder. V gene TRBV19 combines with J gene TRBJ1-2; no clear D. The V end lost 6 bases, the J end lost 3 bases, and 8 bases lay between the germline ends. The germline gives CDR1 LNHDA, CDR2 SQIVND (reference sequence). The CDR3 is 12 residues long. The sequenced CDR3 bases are TGTGCCAGTAGGAGATCGGACTATGGC. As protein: CASRRSDYG. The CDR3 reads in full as CASRRSDYGYTF.

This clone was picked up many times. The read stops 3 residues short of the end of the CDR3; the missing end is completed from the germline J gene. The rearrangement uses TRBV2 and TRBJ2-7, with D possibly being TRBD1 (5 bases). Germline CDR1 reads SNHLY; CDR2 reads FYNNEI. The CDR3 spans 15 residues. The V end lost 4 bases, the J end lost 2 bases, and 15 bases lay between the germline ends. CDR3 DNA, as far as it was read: TGTGCCAGCAGTGGACAGCTAATAGGAGCCTACGAG. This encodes CASSGQLIGAYE. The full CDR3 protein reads CASSGQLIGAYEQYF.

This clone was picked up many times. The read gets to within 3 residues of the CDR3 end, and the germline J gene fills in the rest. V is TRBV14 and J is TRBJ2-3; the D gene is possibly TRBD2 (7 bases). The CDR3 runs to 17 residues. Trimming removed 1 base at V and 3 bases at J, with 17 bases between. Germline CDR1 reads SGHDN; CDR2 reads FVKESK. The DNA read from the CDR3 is TGTGCCAGCAGCCAAGGGACCGCGGGGGCCCTTACAGATACG. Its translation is CASSQGTAGALTDT. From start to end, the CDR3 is CASSQGTAGALTDTQYF.

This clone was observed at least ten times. The CDR3 sequence: CASSLAGEPNYGYTF. The covered CDR3 bases are TGTGCCAGCAGCTTAGCAGGGGAACCTAACTATGGC. The chain links TRBV13 to TRBJ1-2; weak D call: TRBD1 (6 bases). The read stops 3 residues short of the end of the CDR3; the missing end is completed from the germline J gene. With 1 base removed from V and 0 bases from J, the gap between germline ends came to 9 bases. From germline, CDR1 is PRHDT and CDR2 FYEKMQ (reference sequence). The CDR3 loop spans 15 amino acids.

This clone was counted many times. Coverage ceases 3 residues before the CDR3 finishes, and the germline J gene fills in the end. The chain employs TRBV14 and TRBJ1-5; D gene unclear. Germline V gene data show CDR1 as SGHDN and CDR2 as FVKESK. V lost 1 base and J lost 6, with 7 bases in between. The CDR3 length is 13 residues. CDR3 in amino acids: CASSQGLGQPQHF. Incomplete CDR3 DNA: TGTGCCAGCAGCCAAGGCCTCGGTCAGCCC.

Partial CDR3 DNA: TGTGCCAACACAGGGAGGCTGGCTGGGGCCAACGTC. It codes for CANTGRLAGANV. The entire CDR3 protein is CANTGRLAGANVLTF. V gene TRBV7-9 combines with J gene TRBJ2-6; either TRBD1 or TRBD2 may fit D (6 bases each). The sequence runs out 3 residues before the end of the CDR3; the remainder is reconstructed from the germline J gene. V lost 10 bases and J lost 2, with 15 bases in between. This CDR3 region has 15 residues. Looked up from germline, CDR1 is SEHNR and CDR2 is FQNEAQ (reference sequence). Complete variable domain (other parts from reference TRBV7-9 and TRBJ2-6): DTGVSQNPRHKITKRGQNVTFRCDPISEHNRLYWYRQTLGQGPEFLTYFQNEAQLEKSRLLSDRFSAERPKGSFSTLEIQRTEQGDSAMYLCANTGRLAGANVLTFGAGSRLTVL.

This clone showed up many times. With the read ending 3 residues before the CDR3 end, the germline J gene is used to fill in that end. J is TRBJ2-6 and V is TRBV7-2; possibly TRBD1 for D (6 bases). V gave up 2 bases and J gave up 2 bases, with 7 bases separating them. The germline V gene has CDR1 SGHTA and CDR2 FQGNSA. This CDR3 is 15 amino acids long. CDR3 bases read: TGTGCCAGCAGCTTACCAGGGGCTGGGGCCAACGTC. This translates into CASSLPGAGANV. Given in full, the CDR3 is CASSLPGAGANVLTF.

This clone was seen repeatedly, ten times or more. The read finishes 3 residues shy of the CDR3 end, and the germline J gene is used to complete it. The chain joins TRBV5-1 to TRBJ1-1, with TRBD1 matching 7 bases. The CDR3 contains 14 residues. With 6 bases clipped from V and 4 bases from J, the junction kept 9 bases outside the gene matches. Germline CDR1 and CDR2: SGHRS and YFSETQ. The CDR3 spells CASTSEQGITEAFF. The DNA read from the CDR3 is TGCGCCAGCACCTCCGAACAGGGGATCACTGAA.

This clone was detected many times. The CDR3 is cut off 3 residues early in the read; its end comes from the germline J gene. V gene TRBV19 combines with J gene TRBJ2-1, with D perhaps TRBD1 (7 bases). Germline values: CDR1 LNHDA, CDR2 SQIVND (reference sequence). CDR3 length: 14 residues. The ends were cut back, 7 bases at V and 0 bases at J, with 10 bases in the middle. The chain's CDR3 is CASMEGASYNEQFF. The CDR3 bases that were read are TGTGCCAGTATGGAGGGGGCCTCCTACAATGAG.

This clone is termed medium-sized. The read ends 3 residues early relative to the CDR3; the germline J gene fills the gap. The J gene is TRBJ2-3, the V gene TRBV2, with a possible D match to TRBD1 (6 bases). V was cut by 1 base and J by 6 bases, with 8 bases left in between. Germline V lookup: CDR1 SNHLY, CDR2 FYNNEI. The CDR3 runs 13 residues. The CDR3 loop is CASSEGRGDTQYF. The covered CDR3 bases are TGTGCCAGCAGTGAAGGAAGGGGGGATACG.